Listed below are T cell receptor beta chains from one sample, sequenced in a study of cytomegalovirus exposure and HLA in healthy donors. TCRdb's table, derived via immunoSEQ multiplex PCR, lists solely in-frame clones and lacks some. Among 110,000 to 150,000 clones, roughly nine tenths were seen once, and the ten largest hold approximately 3%. The source material was PBMCs. These receptors were taken from a young man in good health and CMV-seronegative. Each CDR3 is given with its conserved first and last residue. Fields, in order: V gene, D gene, clone size, J gene, CDR3 protein, CDR3 DNA. D genes are given only for firm matches. Clone size is stated in some rows and not others, as once, few, many or a class when expanded.

>TRBV7-2|.|.|TRBJ1-2
CASSRTTENYGYTF
TGTGCCAGCAGCCGAACGACAGAAAACTATGGCTACACCTTC
>TRBV25-1|.|.|TRBJ2-3
CASSDPTLRTDTQYF
TGTGCCAGCAGTGATCCTACCCTGAGGACAGATACGCAGTATTTT
>TRBV25-1|.|.|TRBJ1-6
CASSEVQGTPPLHF
TGTGCCAGCAGTGAGGTACAGGGAACGCCACCCCTCCACTTT
>TRBV6-1|.|.|TRBJ1-2
CASSPGGPYGYTF
TGTGCCAGCAGCCCGGGGGGGCCCTATGGCTACACCTTC
>TRBV30|.|.|TRBJ1-5
CAWSPLSGWSNQPQHF
TGTGCCTGGAGTCCCCTATCTGGTTGGAGCAATCAGCCCCAGCATTTT
>TRBV30|.|.|TRBJ2-3
CAWRGPGKGTDTQYF
TGTGCCTGGAGGGGTCCGGGGAAGGGCACAGATACGCAGTATTTT
>TRBV5-1|.|.|TRBJ1-2
CASSFLVIGHNPNYGYTF
TGCGCCAGCAGCTTTTTAGTAATTGGACACAACCCAAACTATGGCTACACCTTC
>TRBV2|.|once|TRBJ1-2
CASSETQGLYGYTF
TGTGCCAGCAGTGAAACTCAGGGTCTCTATGGCTACACCTTC
>TRBV19|.|.|TRBJ2-5
CASSMSHGGETQYF
TGTGCCAGTAGTATGTCCCACGGCGGAGAGACCCAGTACTTC
>TRBV18|TRBD2|.|TRBJ2-1
CASSPPTRLAGAGEQFF
TGTGCCAGCTCACCACCAACACGACTAGCGGGAGCGGGTGAGCAGTTCTTC
>TRBV2|.|.|TRBJ2-7
CASNVDKGPYEQYF
TGTGCCAGCAATGTTGACAAGGGGCCCTACGAGCAGTACTTC
>TRBV27|TRBD1|.|TRBJ2-1
CASSFGQVPYNEQFF
TGTGCCAGCAGTTTCGGACAGGTCCCCTACAATGAGCAGTTCTTC